This T cell receptor beta chain was identified in a study of T-cell reconstitution after alpha-beta-depleted transplantation in children. Germline CDR1 SGHAT, CDR2 FQNNGV. The CDR3 is 13 residues long. Trimming cost V 0 bases and J 14 bases, with 14 bases left between them. For TCRbeta, the library was prepared with unique molecular identifiers. From the PCR reads, TCRdb called clonotypes with MiXCR, one entry per CDR3 protein. In the table there are approximately 640,000 distinct CDR3 sequences, 16% of which are singletons. The rearrangement links TRBV11-2 to TRBJ1-5; TRBD1 is a possible D gene (5 bases). The material sequenced was PBMCs from the stem cell graft donor, taken from the stem cell graft. The sequence was collected from a human donor who donated a stem cell graft to a child with acute myeloid leukemia. The CDR3 loop reads CASSLELWGEKHF. DNA of the CDR3: TGTGCCAGCAGCTTAGAGCTCTGGGGGGAGAAGCATTTT. Together with reference TRBV11-2 and TRBJ1-5, the CDR3 gives the full variable domain: EAGVAQSPRYKIIEKRQSVAFWCNPISGHATLYWYQQILGQGPKLLIQFQNNGVVDDSQLPKDRFSAERLKGVDSTLKIQPAKLEDSAVYLCASSLELWGEKHFGDGTRLSIL.